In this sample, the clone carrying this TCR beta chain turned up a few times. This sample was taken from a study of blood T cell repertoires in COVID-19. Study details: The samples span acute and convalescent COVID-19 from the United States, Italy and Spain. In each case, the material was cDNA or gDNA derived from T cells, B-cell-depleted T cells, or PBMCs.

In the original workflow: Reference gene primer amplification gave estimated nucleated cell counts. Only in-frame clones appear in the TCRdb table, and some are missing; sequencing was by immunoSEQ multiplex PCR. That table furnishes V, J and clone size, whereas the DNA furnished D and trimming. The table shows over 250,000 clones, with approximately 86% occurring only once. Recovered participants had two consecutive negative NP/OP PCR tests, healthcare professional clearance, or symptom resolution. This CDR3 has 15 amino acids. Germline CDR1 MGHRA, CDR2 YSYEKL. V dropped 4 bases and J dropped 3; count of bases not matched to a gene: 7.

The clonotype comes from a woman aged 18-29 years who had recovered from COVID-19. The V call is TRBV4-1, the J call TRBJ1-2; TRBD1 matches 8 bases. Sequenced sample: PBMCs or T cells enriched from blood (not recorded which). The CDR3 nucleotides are TGCGCCAGCAGCCCCGGACAGGGCAGCGACTATGGCTACACCTTC. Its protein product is CASSPGQGSDYGYTF.